This TCR beta chain was identified in a study of CD8 T cells in ankylosing spondylitis. Generation of TCR beta libraries employed quantitative 5'-RACE incorporating molecular barcodes. TCRdb itself ran the 5' RACE reads through MiXCR, one entry per CDR3 protein. The sample has a few hundred thousand distinct CDR3 sequences; about 20% are singletons. Trimming removed 2 bases from V and 6 bases from J, with 9 bases in between. Germline CDR1 SGHRS, CDR2 YFSETQ. This CDR3 comprises 13 residues. Comments on this clonotype: Its antigen is as yet unknown.

General study points: Earlier literature documents some of the motif variants in reactive arthritis synovial fluid and blood. Clones linked to the disease showed a CD8+ phenotype. They occurred at relatively low frequencies in peripheral blood. Characteristic of ankylosing spondylitis blood, it appeared, was a TCR beta motif comprising about eight highly homologous variants. Reported data indicate significant enrichment of disease-linked clones within matched ankylosing spondylitis synovial fluid.

The gene calls are TRBV5-1 and TRBJ2-1; D uncertain. This clonotype was obtained from a male donor with ankylosing spondylitis. Sequenced input: blood, either unsorted or a sorted T cell fraction (not recorded which). The CDR3 DNA follows: TGCGCCAGCAGCTTAACACCGCCCAATGAGCAGTTCTTC. It encodes CASSLTPPNEQFF. Full variable domain (outside the CDR3, taken from reference TRBV5-1 and TRBJ2-1): KAGVTQTPRYLIKTRGQQVTLSCSPISGHRSVSWYQQTPGQGLQFLFEYFSETQRNKGNFPGRFSGRQFSNSRSEMNVSTLELGDSALYLCASSLTPPNEQFFGPGTRLTVL.